This entry lists 16 T cell receptor beta chains sequenced from one sample in a study of immune evolution from preneoplasia to lung adenocarcinoma. The assay was immunoSEQ multiplex PCR, and TCRdb's table has in-frame clones only and misses some. In the table there are a few thousand clones, more than 70% of which are singletons. The sequenced sample consisted of FFPE minimally invasive lung adenocarcinoma tissue. The receptors come from an older person with lung adenocarcinoma.

Notes on this clone: A junction boundary mismatches the germline segment, possibly from a read error. The chain has TRBV6-5 and TRBJ1-1, with D unresolved. The CDR3 length is 14 residues. CDR1 is MNHEY and CDR2 is SVGAGI in the germline V gene. The CDR3, as DNA: TGTGCCAGCAATTACGGTGGGGTGAACACTGAAGCTTTCTTT. Its translation: CASNYGGVNTEAFF.

The J gene is TRBJ1-4, the V gene TRBV30; no firm D call. Germline lookup yields CDR1 GTSNPN and CDR2 SVGIG (reference sequence). CDR3 length equals 15 residues. Trimming took 3 bases from V and 5 from J, leaving 16 bases between them. This CDR3 reads CAWRVGERQNEKLFF. DNA for the CDR3: TGTGCCTGGAGGGTTGGGGAGAGGCAGAATGAAAAACTGTTTTTT.

This sequence joins TRBV10-3 and TRBJ1-6, with D maybe TRBD1 (6 bases). CDR3 length: 14 amino acids. Germline values: CDR1 ENHRY, CDR2 SYGVKD. Deletions cut 10 bases from V and 7 bases from J, with 17 bases between. Here the CDR3 reads CATSQTGQNSPLHF. Here the CDR3 DNA reads TGTGCCACCTCCCAAACAGGGCAAAATTCACCCCTCCACTTT.

CDR3 DNA sequence: TGTGCCAGCAGAAGAGACAGTAGCACAGATACGCAGTATTTT. Protein product: CASRRDSSTDTQYF. This chain joins TRBV27 and TRBJ2-3; D is perhaps TRBD1 (5 bases). CDR3 length: 14 amino acids. The germline V and J ends were trimmed by 6 bases and 0 bases, with 10 bases remaining between them. Germline V gene lookup returns CDR1 MNHEY and CDR2 SMNVEV (reference sequence).

The V call is TRBV28, the J call TRBJ1-6; D is uncertain. Trimming took 3 bases from V and 4 from J, leaving 7 bases between them. From germline, CDR1 is MDHEN and CDR2 SYDVKM. The CDR3 runs 14 residues. The CDR3 coding sequence is TGTGCCAGCAGTTTGAGGGCGTATAATTCACCCCTCCACTTT. Translation: CASSLRAYNSPLHF.

The V and J genes are TRBV7-9 and TRBJ1-5, with a tentative D call TRBD1 (5 bases). CDR1 and CDR2 from the germline V gene are SEHNR and FQNEAQ (reference sequence). V gave up 1 base and J gave up 3 bases, with 10 bases separating them. The length of the CDR3 is 15 residues. CDR3 protein: CASSLGGGSNQPQHF. CDR3 sequence (DNA): TGTGCCAGCAGCTTAGGCGGGGGATCCAATCAGCCCCAGCATTTT.

The chain combines TRBV11-2 with TRBJ2-5, with D unresolved. This CDR3 region has 13 residues. V lost 4 bases and J lost 4, with 10 bases in between. Germline values: CDR1 SGHAT, CDR2 FQNNGV. For the CDR3, the DNA is TGTGCCAGCAGCTCGGACGAAGGAGAGACCCAGTACTTC. Its translation is CASSSDEGETQYF.

The rearrangement links TRBV15 to TRBJ2-7; TRBD1 aligns across 9 bases. The V segment lost 3 bases and the J segment 7 bases; nucleotides outside the gene matches: 10. The germline V gene has CDR1 LNHNV and CDR2 YYDKDF (reference sequence). This CDR3 region has 15 residues. The DNA for the CDR3 is TGTGCCACCAGCAGGGGGGGACAGGGAATGAAGGAGCAGTACTTC. This sequence encodes CATSRGGQGMKEQYF. The full variable domain, rest sourced from reference TRBV15 and TRBJ2-7, is DAMVIQNPRYQVTQFGKPVTLSCSQTLNHNVMYWYQQKSSQAPKLLFHYYDKDFNNEADTPDNFQSRRPNTSFCFLDIRSPGLGDTAMYLCATSRGGQGMKEQYFGPGTRLTVT.

The sample holds a few counts of this clone. The chain combines TRBV14 with TRBJ1-3, with D perhaps TRBD1 (5 bases). CDR3 length: 16 residues. Germline values: CDR1 SGHDN, CDR2 FVKESK. Trimming pared 1 base from V and 4 bases from J, leaving 14 bases between. CDR3 amino acids: CASSQVWGIQGNTIYF. CDR3 bases: TGTGCCAGCAGCCAAGTGTGGGGCATTCAGGGAAACACCATATATTTT.

This clone has only a few counts. V usage is TRBV18 and J usage is TRBJ2-1; 8 bases fit TRBD2. Germline V gene lookup returns CDR1 KGHSH and CDR2 LQKENI. This CDR3 region has 14 residues. The ends lost 2 bases at V and 10 bases at J; junction bases unmatched: 7. The CDR3 DNA reads TGTGCCAGCTCACCAGCGGCGGGGGGCTACGAGCAGTTCTTC. This sequence encodes CASSPAAGGYEQFF.

This clone showed up just once. The chain uses TRBV2 and TRBJ2-1; 10 bases line up with TRBD2. CDR1 and CDR2 (germline): SNHLY, FYNNEI. The junction had 4 bases not matched to a gene; V was cut back by 4 bases and J by 4 bases. The CDR3 loop spans 15 amino acids. The CDR3 region is CASSGASGSYNEQFF. CDR3 bases: TGTGCCAGCAGTGGGGCTAGCGGGAGTTACAATGAGCAGTTCTTC.

The chain employs TRBV6-5 and TRBJ2-7; D is possibly TRBD1 (6 bases). The CDR3 is 15 residues long. Germline CDR1 is MNHEY and CDR2 is SVGAGI. V lost 1 base and J 2 bases, leaving 12 bases between the germline ends. The CDR3 DNA reads TGTGCCAGCAGTTACTTGGGGGCCCCCCCCTACGAGCAGTACTTC. Protein: CASSYLGAPPYEQYF.

The CDR3 spells CASSRTGNTGELFF. The CDR3 DNA reads as TGTGCCAGCAGCCGGACAGGAAACACCGGGGAGCTGTTTTTT. The chain uses TRBV28 and TRBJ2-2; 7 nucleotides match TRBD1. The V gene end was trimmed by 6 bases and the J gene end by 2 bases; junction bases not matched to a gene: 3. This CDR3 is built from 14 residues. Germline V gene data show CDR1 as MDHEN and CDR2 as SYDVKM.

V is TRBV19 and J is TRBJ2-7; 7 bases match TRBD1. The germline V gene encodes CDR1 LNHDA and CDR2 SQIVND (reference sequence). The CDR3 is made up of 13 amino acids. Trimming removed 3 bases from V and 6 bases from J; junction bases left unmatched: 5. For the CDR3, the DNA is TGTGCCAGTAGTATGACAGGGTCGAGCGAGCAGTACTTC. Its protein is CASSMTGSSEQYF.

This chain uses TRBV18 with TRBJ1-4; weak D call: TRBD1 (5 bases). Between the trimmed V and J ends, which lost 1 base and 2 bases, there was a span of 8 bases. There are 15 residues in the CDR3. The germline V gene encodes CDR1 KGHSH and CDR2 LQKENI. The CDR3 spells CASSPQGNTNEKLFF. In DNA, the CDR3 is TGTGCCAGCTCACCACAGGGGAATACTAATGAAAAACTGTTTTTT.

The sample holds a few counts of this clone. The CDR3 DNA follows: TGTGCCAGCAGCCTCTGGACAACCCTCAACTATGGCTACACCTTC. It specifies CASSLWTTLNYGYTF. The chain has TRBV7-2 and TRBJ1-2, with D perhaps TRBD1 (5 bases). The length of the CDR3 is 15 residues. Trimming cost V 5 bases and J 2 bases, with 15 bases left between them. From germline, CDR1 is SGHTA and CDR2 FQGNSA.